The rows below give T cell receptor beta chains drawn from one sample of a study of cytomegalovirus exposure and HLA in healthy donors. Sequencing was performed with immunoSEQ multiplex PCR; in TCRdb, only in-frame clones are kept and a portion is missing. There are about 150,000 clones in the sample; around 82% occur only once, and 5% to 7.5% lies in the top ten. What was sequenced was PBMCs. The receptor set was obtained from a woman aged 45-60 years in good health and CMV-seropositive. Each CDR3 is given without its conserved first and last residue.

CDR3	V	J
ASSVGTATYEQY	TRBV5-6	TRBJ2-7
ASSLFQVSYEQY	TRBV5-5	TRBJ2-7
ASSDRQGSQPQH	TRBV2	TRBJ1-5
AWSRKSSGGNTIY	TRBV30	TRBJ1-3
ASSHQGGNTGELF	TRBV6-5	TRBJ2-2
ASTVGGYYEQY	TRBV5-6	TRBJ2-7
AISFVGGMDTQY	TRBV10-3	TRBJ2-3
ASSAAGAVTDTQY	TRBV9	TRBJ2-3
ASIEGGDQPQH	TRBV6-1	TRBJ1-5
ASSLRGTPNTGELF	TRBV5-1	TRBJ2-2
AISPIGGGEKLF	TRBV10-3	TRBJ1-4
ASSEEEGSNQPQH	TRBV2	TRBJ1-5
ASSQELTGQIYNEQF	TRBV14	TRBJ2-1
ASSFPGLTEAF	TRBV6-5	TRBJ1-1
ASSIDHVGGATYEQY	TRBV19	TRBJ2-7
ASSGSGRDSYEQY	TRBV5-4	TRBJ2-7